This TCR beta chain was obtained from a study of siplizumab effects on memory and regulatory T cells (dated by TCRdb to between 2019 and 2020). Looking at the study overall: The effect of the anti-CD2 antibody siplizumab on alloreactive T-cell subsets was examined in allogeneic mixed lymphocyte reactions constructed from human PBMCs.

As to this clone: Its cognate antigen has yet to be identified. No base qualities exist here, and no much larger clone lies one base off it.

General findings and caveats noted by the study authors: The cumulative frequency of alloreactive sequences traceable to unstimulated CD4+ memory T cells was significantly reduced by siplizumab. Among mappable alloreactive CD4+ clones, the Treg-derived fraction averaged approximately 69% with siplizumab versus about 27% in control reactions. About 75-95% of proliferating CD4+ or CD8+ clones could not be given a naive or memory phenotype. Unstimulated naive T cells appeared more diverse than memory T cells, and naive cells seemed to contribute substantially to the alloresponse. Because sequences at frequencies below about 10^-5 were poorly captured, only a minor fraction of alloreactive clones could be mapped back to unstimulated subsets. No functional confirmation was obtained for the suppressive function of proliferating Tregs from siplizumab cultures.

The CDR3 measures 16 amino acids from cysteine to phenylalanine. Only CDR3 DNA is held: 48 bases, read in frame from base 1. TCRbeta CDR3 sequencing was performed on sorted unstimulated T cells and on proliferating T cells recovered from mixed lymphocyte reactions. Fresh whole blood from fewer than 11 HLA-typed healthy donors was used as the source from which PBMCs were isolated. Unstimulated CD4+ non-regulatory T cells were FACS-sorted to map the origin of alloreactive clones. The library was prepared using the immunoSEQ multiplex PCR assay. Some 1.1 x 10^5 TCR templates per sample were assayed on the deep sequencing platform. Genomic DNA extracted from sorted T cells was used for TCRbeta CDR3 sequencing. From the authors' description of their analysis: Clonal analysis of TCRbeta CDR3 data was done in the R programming language. Alloreactive CD4+ and CD8+ clones were identified by comparing unstimulated samples to CFSE-low samples taken after the reaction. Alloreactive CD4+ clones were assigned to regulatory or non-regulatory origin by matching sequences to sorted unstimulated Treg and non-Treg repertoires. TCRdb limited this immuneACCESS table to in-frame rearrangements with V and J called. A share of clones is missing; checked studies link under half to unresolved V genes, and the rest is unexplained. V and J calls and clone size are as listed in that table; D and trimming were resolved from the DNA. This sample gives about 97,000 clones in total; 80% to 95% of them show up just once. Of the sample, around 12% falls within the top ten clones.

The V gene is TRBV12-1 and the J gene is TRBJ1-5; TRBD1, the table's D call, was not compared with the DNA. TRBV12-1 is a listed pseudogene. The sequencing input was non-Treg CD4+ T cells sorted from blood. In light of the paper, this sample's cell subset or site label describes: FACS-sorted unstimulated CD4+ non-regulatory T cells. The receptor was isolated from a human donor in good health. Here is the DNA: TGTGCCAGCAGCTCCAGAAGGACACCAAGCAATCAGCCCCAGCATTTT. It codes for CASSSRRTPSNQPQHF.